The 30 T cell receptor beta chains below were found in one sample sequenced in a study of T cell responses to AZD1222 COVID-19 vaccine. Clones were read by immunoSEQ multiplex PCR, and TCRdb kept only the in-frame ones, dropping some. The data show 250,000 to 300,000 clones, with around 93% seen just once and around 0.5% held by the top ten. Sample: peripheral blood, taken 28 days after the second AZD1222 dose. The receptors originated from an adult who received the AZD1222 COVID-19 vaccine.

This chain joins TRBV5-4 and TRBJ2-2; 7 bases line up with TRBD2. V gave up 6 bases and J gave up 1 base; unmatched junction bases: 9. This CDR3 is 16 amino acids long. From germline, CDR1 is SGHNT and CDR2 YYREEE (reference sequence). CDR3 nucleotide sequence: TGTGCCAGCACCCACGGGGGGACTCTGAACACCGGGGAGCTGTTTTTT. It is translated as CASTHGGTLNTGELFF.

The gene calls are TRBV28 and TRBJ2-7; no firm D call. The CDR3 spans 15 residues. Per germline, CDR1 MDHEN and CDR2 SYDVKM. The V end lost 6 bases, the J end lost 3 bases, and 18 bases lay between the germline ends. The CDR3 sequence: CASSPSGTYGYEQYF. The CDR3 nucleotides read TGTGCCAGCAGCCCCTCCGGCACCTATGGCTACGAGCAGTACTTC. Together with reference TRBV28 and TRBJ2-7, the CDR3 gives the full variable domain: DVKVTQSSRYLVKRTGEKVFLECVQDMDHENMFWYRQDPGLGLRLIYFSYDVKMKEKGDIPEGYSVSREKKERFSLILESASTNQTSMYLCASSPSGTYGYEQYFGPGTRLTVT.

The chain couples TRBV15 to TRBJ1-2; 7 nucleotides agree with TRBD1. This CDR3 contains 14 residues. CDR1 LNHNV and CDR2 YYDKDF come from the germline V gene (reference sequence). V shed 4 bases and J 6 bases; nucleotides not matched to a gene: 8. The CDR3 nucleotides read TGTGCCACCAGCACTAGGGAACAGGGGAATGGCTACACCTTC. It is translated as CATSTREQGNGYTF.

J is TRBJ1-5 and V is TRBV2, with D uncertain. Germline-derived CDR1 and CDR2 are SNHLY and FYNNEI. This CDR3 has 14 residues. V was trimmed by 3 bases and J by 0 bases, leaving 6 bases between them. The CDR3 region has the DNA TGTGCCAGCAGTGACAGGCATAGCAATCAGCCCCAGCATTTT. Amino acid sequence: CASSDRHSNQPQHF.

A single count supports this clone. The chain has TRBV5-4 and TRBJ1-6, with TRBD1 identical over 7 bases. CDR1 is SGHNT and CDR2 is YYREEE in the germline V gene (reference sequence). The CDR3 is 14 amino acids. Germline trimming cut 4 bases from V and 6 bases from J; bases unmatched to any gene: 4. In nucleotides, the CDR3 is TGTGCCAGCAGCCAGGGACAGTTTAATTCACCCCTCCACTTT. Translation gives CASSQGQFNSPLHF.

This clone was seen once. V and J are TRBV19 and TRBJ1-4, with unresolved D. CDR1 and CDR2 from the germline V gene are LNHDA and SQIVND (reference sequence). This CDR3 has 20 residues. V lost 11 bases, J lost 7 bases, and 38 bases lay in between. CDR3 DNA sequence: TGTGCCCGCCGTTGTGACGTTTTGGGGTCTCGGACTGATCTTGTTGAAAAACTGTTTTTT. Encoded protein: CARRCDVLGSRTDLVEKLFF.

The chain is built from TRBV6-5 and TRBJ1-2, with unresolved D. Per germline, CDR1 MNHEY and CDR2 SVGAGI. The CDR3 is 16 residues long. V shed 0 bases and J shed 4 bases, with 15 bases lying between them. The CDR3 is CASSYSYSGAGYGYTF. CDR3 in DNA: TGTGCCAGCAGTTACTCGTATTCTGGAGCGGGCTATGGCTACACCTTC.

This clone has only a few counts. Other nucleotide sequences in the sample specify the same CDR3. The V gene is TRBV28, the J gene TRBJ1-2; D is possibly TRBD1 (5 bases). The CDR3 runs to 14 residues. Looked up from germline, CDR1 is MDHEN and CDR2 is SYDVKM. Trimming pared 4 bases from V and 0 bases from J, leaving 9 bases between. The CDR3, as DNA: TGTGCCAGCAGTTCCCGGGGACCTAACTATGGCTACACCTTC. It codes for CASSSRGPNYGYTF.

In the case of this clone: Other DNA sequences of this sample code for an identical CDR3. This chain joins TRBV6-6 and TRBJ2-7, with TRBD2 matching 7 bases. Germline-derived CDR1 and CDR2 are MNHNY and SVGAGI (reference sequence). With V trimmed by 0 bases and J by 1 base, 0 bases remained unmatched. This CDR3 contains 14 residues. The CDR3 sequence: CASSYSGGSYEQYF. CDR3 bases: TGTGCCAGCAGTTACTCGGGAGGGTCCTACGAGCAGTACTTC.

The J gene is TRBJ1-1, the V gene TRBV7-9; 8 bases line up with TRBD1. Trimming took 5 bases from V and 4 from J; bases not matched to a gene: 3. CDR3 length: 13 residues. The germline CDR1 and CDR2 sequences are SEHNR and FQNEAQ (reference sequence). The CDR3 DNA sequence: TGTGCCAGCAGCCTAACAGGGGGCACTGAAGCTTTCTTT. Translated, it gives CASSLTGGTEAFF.

This clone showed up just once. The J gene is TRBJ2-1, the V gene TRBV5-1, with D perhaps TRBD1 (5 bases). The CDR3 sequence is 14 residues long. V lost 4 bases and J lost 8, with 16 bases in between. The germline V gene encodes CDR1 SGHRS and CDR2 YFSETQ. The CDR3 sequence: CASSQQGTVDEQFF. The DNA of the CDR3 is TGCGCCAGCAGCCAGCAGGGTACTGTCGATGAGCAGTTCTTC.

The chain links TRBV3-1 (or the pseudogene TRBV3-2) to TRBJ1-1, with D unclear. Trimming shortened V by 1 base and J by 1 base, and 4 bases separated the two germline ends. The CDR3 contains 13 residues. Germline V gives CDR1 LGHDT, CDR2 YNNKEL (reference sequence). The CDR3 DNA sequence: TGTGCCAGCAGCCAAGCAGAGAACACTGAAGCTTTCTTT. It yields the protein CASSQAENTEAFF.

This chain joins TRBV13 and TRBJ2-7, with D perhaps matching TRBD1 (6 bases). The CDR3 length is 15 residues. Germline V gene sequence: CDR1 PRHDT, CDR2 FYEKMQ (reference sequence). The germline V and J ends were trimmed by 5 bases and 1 base, with 15 bases remaining between them. The CDR3 DNA is TGTGCCAGCAGCCGGAAAGGGGGACCTTCCTACGAGCAGTACTTC. Protein product: CASSRKGGPSYEQYF.

The J gene is TRBJ2-7, the V gene TRBV6-5; either TRBD1 or TRBD2 may fit D (6 bases each). Per the germline V gene, CDR1 is MNHEY and CDR2 is SVGAGI. With 0 bases removed from V and 7 bases from J, the gap between germline ends came to 16 bases. CDR3 size: 15 residues. CDR3 bases: TGTGCCAGCAGTTACTCGGGGGGATCGAGGGGGGAGCAGTACTTC. As protein: CASSYSGGSRGEQYF.

The chain links TRBV28 to TRBJ1-1, with D possibly matching TRBD1 (5 bases). CDR1 MDHEN and CDR2 SYDVKM come from the germline V gene. The V end lost 7 bases, the J end lost 3 bases, and 21 bases lay between the germline ends. The CDR3 consists of 16 residues. CDR3 sequence reads: CASTSPSGQRYTEAFF. The CDR3 region has the DNA TGTGCCAGCACTTCCCCCTCGGGGCAGAGGTACACTGAAGCTTTCTTT.

CDR3 DNA: TGTGCCAGCAGCAAAAGACCAGGACAGGGGAACACTGAAGCTTTCTTT. Residues: CASSKRPGQGNTEAFF. This chain links TRBV27 with TRBJ1-1; 8 nucleotides agree with TRBD1. The CDR3 consists of 16 residues. The germline V gene has CDR1 MNHEY and CDR2 SMNVEV (reference sequence). With V trimmed by 6 bases and J by 1 base, 10 bases remained unmatched.

The chain joins TRBV7-9 to TRBJ1-2; tentatively, D is TRBD1 (5 bases). This CDR3 is built from 13 residues. Trimming pared 0 bases from V and 8 bases from J, leaving 10 bases between. CDR1 and CDR2 (germline): SEHNR, FQNEAQ (reference sequence). DNA for the CDR3: TGTGCCAGCAGCTTAGCGGTAGGGGACGGCTACACCTTC. Protein: CASSLAVGDGYTF.

The chain uses TRBV5-6 and TRBJ2-1; TRBD2 aligns across 9 bases. Per the germline V gene, CDR1 is SGHDT and CDR2 is YYEEEE. Trimming at V came to 0 bases and at J to 4 bases, leaving 5 bases not matched to a gene. There are 16 residues in the CDR3. CDR3 sequence reads: CASSLARLAAYNEQFF. Here the CDR3 DNA reads TGTGCCAGCAGCTTGGCCCGACTAGCGGCATACAATGAGCAGTTCTTC.

CDR3 nucleotide sequence: TGTGCCAGTAGTTTAGGGACGCGGGAGACCCAGTACTTC. Translated, it gives CASSLGTRETQYF. This chain links TRBV19 with TRBJ2-5; tentatively, D is TRBD1 or TRBD2 (5 bases each). The CDR3 is 13 amino acids. V dropped 5 bases and J dropped 5 bases, with 12 bases sitting between them. The V gene's germline CDR1 is LNHDA and CDR2 SQIVND (reference sequence). The full variable domain, rest sourced from reference TRBV19 and TRBJ2-5, is DGGITQSPKYLFRKEGQNVTLSCEQNLNHDAMYWYRQDPGQGLRLIYYSQIVNDFQKGDIAEGYSVSREKKESFPLTVTSAQKNPTAFYLCASSLGTRETQYFGPGTRLLVL.

This clone was recorded only once. It is unclear where the CDR3 begins or ends on the DNA, so no DNA is shown, and the CDR3 is as TCRdb lists it. The genes are TRBV7-2 and TRBJ2-7; the table assigns TRBD2, which was not confirmed against the DNA. The CDR3 is made up of 15 amino acids, end residues included. Germline loops: CDR1 SGHTA, CDR2 FQGNSA. CDR3 amino acids: CASSFGQGGFYEQYF.

The chain employs TRBV2 and TRBJ1-1; 10 bases align to TRBD1. The CDR3 contains 14 residues. Trimming took 5 bases from V and 1 from J; bases not matched to a gene: 1. CDR1 is SNHLY, CDR2 FYNNEI, per germline. CDR3 bases: TGTGCCAGCAGTTGGACAGGGGGGAACACTGAAGCTTTCTTT. Amino acid sequence: CASSWTGGNTEAFF.

V gene TRBV5-1 combines with J gene TRBJ2-3, with D maybe TRBD1 (6 bases). CDR1 and CDR2 (germline): SGHRS, YFSETQ. The CDR3 covers 12 residues. Between the trimmed V and J ends, which lost 4 bases and 6 bases, there was a span of 9 bases. As DNA, the CDR3 is TGCGCCAGCAGCCCAGGGGTGGATACGCAGTATTTT. This gives the protein CASSPGVDTQYF. The full variable domain, completed using reference TRBV5-1 and TRBJ2-3, is KAGVTQTPRYLIKTRGQQVTLSCSPISGHRSVSWYQQTPGQGLQFLFEYFSETQRNKGNFPGRFSGRQFSNSRSEMNVSTLELGDSALYLCASSPGVDTQYFGPGTRLTVL.

The V gene is TRBV4-3, the J gene TRBJ1-2, with 7 bases fitting TRBD1. V gave up 1 base and J gave up 5 bases; unmatched junction bases: 10. CDR3 length equals 16 residues. Germline-derived CDR1 and CDR2 are LGHNA and YSLEER. Here the CDR3 reads CASSQGTLQGRYGYTF. CDR3 nucleotide sequence: TGCGCCAGCAGCCAAGGAACCCTACAGGGGAGATATGGCTACACCTTC.

The genes are TRBV5-1 and TRBJ1-6; perhaps TRBD1 as D (6 bases). Trimming took 1 base from V and 8 from J, leaving 16 bases between them. Germline V lookup: CDR1 SGHRS, CDR2 YFSETQ. This CDR3 comprises 16 residues. DNA for the CDR3: TGCGCCAGCAGCTTGACAACAGGGCCTGGCGATTCACCCCTCCACTTT. This sequence encodes CASSLTTGPGDSPLHF.

The chain joins TRBV2 to TRBJ2-7, with 9 bases that match TRBD1. Trimming at V came to 8 bases and at J to 3 bases, leaving 5 bases not matched to a gene. The CDR3 is 13 amino acids. Germline loops: CDR1 SNHLY, CDR2 FYNNEI. The CDR3 sequence is CASAGTGIYEQYF. The DNA of the CDR3 is TGTGCCAGCGCCGGGACAGGGATCTACGAGCAGTACTTC.

V is TRBV5-1 and J is TRBJ1-6; tentatively, D is TRBD1 (6 bases). CDR1 is SGHRS, CDR2 YFSETQ, per germline. Deletions cut 3 bases from V and 10 bases from J, with 14 bases between. This CDR3 is 14 amino acids long. The CDR3 protein is CASSSDSQSSPLHF. The CDR3 DNA reads TGCGCCAGCAGCTCGGACAGTCAATCATCACCCCTCCACTTT.

The gene calls are TRBV7-9 and TRBJ1-6, with a weak D call TRBD1 (5 bases). Trimming took 4 bases from V and 12 from J, leaving 13 bases between them. The CDR3 is 13 amino acids. The germline CDR1 and CDR2 sequences are SEHNR and FQNEAQ (reference sequence). The CDR3 protein is CASSWDPYGPLHF. The CDR3 nucleotides read TGTGCCAGCAGCTGGGACCCCTACGGACCCCTCCACTTT.

J is TRBJ2-1 and V is TRBV7-6; D might be TRBD2 (6 bases). The CDR3 is 13 residues long. V was cut by 4 bases and J by 4 bases, with 8 bases left in between. The germline CDR1 and CDR2 sequences are SGHVS and FNYEAQ. The CDR3 DNA reads as TGTGCCAGCAGCTGGGACTCTTACAATGAGCAGTTCTTC. This sequence encodes CASSWDSYNEQFF.

J is TRBJ1-6 and V is TRBV3-1 (or the pseudogene TRBV3-2); TRBD1 aligns across 9 bases. Unmatched junction bases numbered 2, after V lost 1 base and J lost 16 bases. Germline CDR1 is LGHDT and CDR2 is YNNKEL (reference sequence). CDR3 length: 12 residues. The DNA of the CDR3 is TGTGCCAGCAGCCAAGGACAGGGGGTGCTCCACTTT. Its translation: CASSQGQGVLHF.

This chain links TRBV3-1 (or the pseudogene TRBV3-2) with TRBJ1-2; D remains unclear. The CDR3 loop spans 15 amino acids. V lost 0 bases and J 4 bases, leaving 12 bases between the germline ends. From germline, CDR1 is LGHDT and CDR2 YNNKEL (reference sequence). Here the CDR3 reads CASSQEAGFGYGYTF. As DNA, the CDR3 is TGTGCCAGCAGCCAAGAGGCGGGTTTTGGCTATGGCTACACCTTC.